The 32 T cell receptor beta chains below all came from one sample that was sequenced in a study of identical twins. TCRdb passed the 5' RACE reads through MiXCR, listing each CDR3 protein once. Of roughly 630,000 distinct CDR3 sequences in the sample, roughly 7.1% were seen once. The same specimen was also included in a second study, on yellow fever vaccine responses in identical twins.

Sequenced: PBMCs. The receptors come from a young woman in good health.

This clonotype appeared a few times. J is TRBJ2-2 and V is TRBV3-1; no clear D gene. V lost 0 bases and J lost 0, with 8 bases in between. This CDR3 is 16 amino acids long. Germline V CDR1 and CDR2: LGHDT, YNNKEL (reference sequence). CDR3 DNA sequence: TGTGCCAGCAGCCAAGATCATCCCACGAACACCGGGGAGCTGTTTTTT. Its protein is CASSQDHPTNTGELFF.

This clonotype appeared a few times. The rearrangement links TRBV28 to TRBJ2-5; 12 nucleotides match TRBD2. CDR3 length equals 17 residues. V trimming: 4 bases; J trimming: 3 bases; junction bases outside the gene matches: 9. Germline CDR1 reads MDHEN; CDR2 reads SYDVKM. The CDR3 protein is CASSSPLAGGLKETQYF. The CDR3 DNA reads TGTGCCAGCAGTTCACCACTAGCGGGGGGCCTAAAAGAGACCCAGTACTTC.

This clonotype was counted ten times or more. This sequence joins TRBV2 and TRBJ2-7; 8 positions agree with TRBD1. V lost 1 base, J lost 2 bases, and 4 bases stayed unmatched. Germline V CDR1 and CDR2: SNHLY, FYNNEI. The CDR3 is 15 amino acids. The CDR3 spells CASSEVWTGTYEQYV. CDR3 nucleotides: TGTGCCAGCAGTGAAGTCTGGACAGGGACCTACGAGCAGTACGTC.

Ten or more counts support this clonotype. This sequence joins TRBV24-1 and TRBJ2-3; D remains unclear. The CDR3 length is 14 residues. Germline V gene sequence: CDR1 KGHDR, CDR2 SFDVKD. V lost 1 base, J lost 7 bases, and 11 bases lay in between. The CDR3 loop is CATSDFTGSNTQYF. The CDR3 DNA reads TGTGCCACCAGTGATTTCACCGGGTCTAATACGCAGTATTTT.

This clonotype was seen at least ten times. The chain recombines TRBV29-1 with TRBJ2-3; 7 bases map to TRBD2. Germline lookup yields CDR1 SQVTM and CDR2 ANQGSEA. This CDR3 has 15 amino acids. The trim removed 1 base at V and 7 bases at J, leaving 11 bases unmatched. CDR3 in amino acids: CSVEGGSGSSNTQYF. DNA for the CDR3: TGCAGCGTTGAAGGGGGTAGCGGGTCTTCGAATACGCAGTATTTT.

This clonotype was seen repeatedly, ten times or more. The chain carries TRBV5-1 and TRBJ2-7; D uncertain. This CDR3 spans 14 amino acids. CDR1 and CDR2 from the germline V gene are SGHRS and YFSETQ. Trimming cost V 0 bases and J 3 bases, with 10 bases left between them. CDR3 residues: CASSLDSSYYEQYF. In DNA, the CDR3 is TGCGCCAGCAGCTTGGACAGTAGTTACTACGAGCAGTACTTC.

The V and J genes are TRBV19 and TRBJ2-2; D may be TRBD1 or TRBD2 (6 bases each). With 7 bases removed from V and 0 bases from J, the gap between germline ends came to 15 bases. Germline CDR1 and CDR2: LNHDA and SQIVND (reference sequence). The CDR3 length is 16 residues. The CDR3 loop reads CASTLRGVPNTGELFF. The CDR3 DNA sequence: TGTGCCAGTACCCTAAGGGGGGTTCCGAACACCGGGGAGCTGTTTTTT.

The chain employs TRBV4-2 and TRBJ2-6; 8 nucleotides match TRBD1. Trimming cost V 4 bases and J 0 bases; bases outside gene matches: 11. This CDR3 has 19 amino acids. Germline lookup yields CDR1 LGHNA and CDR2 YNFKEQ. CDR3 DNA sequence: TGTGCCAGCAGCCCCGCTCTACCAACAGGGGGCTCTGGGGCCAACGTCCTGACTTTC. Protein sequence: CASSPALPTGGSGANVLTF.

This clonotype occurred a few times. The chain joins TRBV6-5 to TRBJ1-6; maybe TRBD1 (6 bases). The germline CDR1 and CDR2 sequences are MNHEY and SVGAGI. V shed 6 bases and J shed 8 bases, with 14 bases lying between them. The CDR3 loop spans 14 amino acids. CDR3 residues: CASRYRDTHSPLHF. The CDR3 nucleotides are TGTGCCAGCAGATACCGGGACACCCATTCACCCCTCCACTTT.

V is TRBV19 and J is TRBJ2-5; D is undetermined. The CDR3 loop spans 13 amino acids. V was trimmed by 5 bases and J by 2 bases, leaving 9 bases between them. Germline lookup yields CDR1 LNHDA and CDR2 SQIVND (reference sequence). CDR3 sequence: CASSESIQETQYF. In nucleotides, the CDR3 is TGTGCCAGTAGTGAGTCTATTCAAGAGACCCAGTACTTC.

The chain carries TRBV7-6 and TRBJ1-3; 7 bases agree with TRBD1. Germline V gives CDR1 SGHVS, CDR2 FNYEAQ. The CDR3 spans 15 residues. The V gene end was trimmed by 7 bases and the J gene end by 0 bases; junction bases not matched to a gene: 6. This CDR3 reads CASIQQGLSGNTIYF. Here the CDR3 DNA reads TGTGCCAGCATCCAACAGGGGCTCTCTGGAAACACCATATATTTT.

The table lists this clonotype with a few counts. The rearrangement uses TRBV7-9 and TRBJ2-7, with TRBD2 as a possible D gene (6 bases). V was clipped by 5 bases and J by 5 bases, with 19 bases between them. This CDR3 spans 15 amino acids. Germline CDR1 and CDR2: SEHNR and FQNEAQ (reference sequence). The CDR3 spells CASSPRSASGDEQYF. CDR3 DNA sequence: TGTGCCAGCAGCCCCCGTTCTGCCTCGGGAGACGAGCAGTACTTC.

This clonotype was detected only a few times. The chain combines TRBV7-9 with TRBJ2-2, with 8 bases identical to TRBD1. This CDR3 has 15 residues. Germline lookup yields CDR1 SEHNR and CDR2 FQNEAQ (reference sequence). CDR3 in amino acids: CAAPDRGPGTGELFF. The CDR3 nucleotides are TGTGCAGCGCCCGACAGGGGTCCAGGCACCGGGGAGCTGTTTTTT.

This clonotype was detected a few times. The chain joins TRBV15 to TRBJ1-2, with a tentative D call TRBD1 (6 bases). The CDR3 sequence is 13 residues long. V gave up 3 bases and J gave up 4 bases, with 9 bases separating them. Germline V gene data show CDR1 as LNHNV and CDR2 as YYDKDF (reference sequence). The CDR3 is CATSSSDSYGYTF. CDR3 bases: TGTGCCACCAGCAGCTCGGACAGCTATGGCTACACCTTC. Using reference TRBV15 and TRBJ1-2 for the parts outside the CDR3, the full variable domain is DAMVIQNPRYQVTQFGKPVTLSCSQTLNHNVMYWYQQKSSQAPKLLFHYYDKDFNNEADTPDNFQSRRPNTSFCFLDIRSPGLGDTAMYLCATSSSDSYGYTFGSGTRLTVV.

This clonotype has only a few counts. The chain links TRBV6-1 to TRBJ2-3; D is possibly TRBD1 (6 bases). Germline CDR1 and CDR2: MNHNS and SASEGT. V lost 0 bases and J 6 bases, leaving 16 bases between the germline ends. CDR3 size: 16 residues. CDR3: CASSEAYGQILDTQYF. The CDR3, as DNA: TGTGCCAGCAGTGAAGCCTACGGACAGATCCTTGATACGCAGTATTTT.

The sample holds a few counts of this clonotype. CDR3 residues: CASSPWASGRDQETQYF. The CDR3 region has the DNA TGTGCCAGCAGTCCCTGGGCTAGCGGGAGGGACCAAGAGACCCAGTACTTC. V and J are TRBV7-2 and TRBJ2-5, with 12 positions matching TRBD2. The CDR3 totals 17 residues. Germline loops: CDR1 SGHTA, CDR2 FQGNSA. The junction had 8 bases not matched to a gene; V was cut back by 6 bases and J by 0 bases.

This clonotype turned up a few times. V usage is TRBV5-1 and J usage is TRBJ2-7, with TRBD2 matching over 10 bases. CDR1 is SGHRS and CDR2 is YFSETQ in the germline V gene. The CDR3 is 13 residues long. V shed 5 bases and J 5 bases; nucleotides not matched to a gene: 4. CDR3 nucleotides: TGCGCCAGCAGAACCGGGACTAGCGACGAGCAGTACTTC. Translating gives CASRTGTSDEQYF. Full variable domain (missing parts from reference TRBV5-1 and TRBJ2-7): KAGVTQTPRYLIKTRGQQVTLSCSPISGHRSVSWYQQTPGQGLQFLFEYFSETQRNKGNFPGRFSGRQFSNSRSEMNVSTLELGDSALYLCASRTGTSDEQYFGPGTRLTVT.

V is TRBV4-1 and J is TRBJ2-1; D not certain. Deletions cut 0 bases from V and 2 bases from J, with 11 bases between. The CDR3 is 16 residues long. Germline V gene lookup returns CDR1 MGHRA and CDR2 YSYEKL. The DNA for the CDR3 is TGCGCCAGCAGCCAAGACATCGATCCGCCCTACAATGAGCAGTTCTTC. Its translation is CASSQDIDPPYNEQFF.

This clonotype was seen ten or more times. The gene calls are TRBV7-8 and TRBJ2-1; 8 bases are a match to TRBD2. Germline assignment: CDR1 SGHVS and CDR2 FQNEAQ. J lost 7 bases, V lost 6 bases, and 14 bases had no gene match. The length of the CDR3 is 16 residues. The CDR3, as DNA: TGTGCCAGCAGAGACGAGGGGAGCGGGAGTGAAAATGAGCAGTTCTTC. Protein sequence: CASRDEGSGSENEQFF.

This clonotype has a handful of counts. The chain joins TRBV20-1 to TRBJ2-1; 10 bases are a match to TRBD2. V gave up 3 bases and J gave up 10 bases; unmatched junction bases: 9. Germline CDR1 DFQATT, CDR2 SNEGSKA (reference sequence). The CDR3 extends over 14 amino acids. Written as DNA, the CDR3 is TGCAGTGCTAGGACTAGCGGGTCCCTCGGGGAGCAGTTCTTC. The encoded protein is CSARTSGSLGEQFF.

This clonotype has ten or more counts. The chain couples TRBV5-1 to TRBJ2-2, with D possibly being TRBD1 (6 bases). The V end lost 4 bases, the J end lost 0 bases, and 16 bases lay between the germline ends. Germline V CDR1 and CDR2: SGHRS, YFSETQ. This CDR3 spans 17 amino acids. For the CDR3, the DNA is TGCGCCAGCAGCCCAATAACAGGGTCTACGAACACCGGGGAGCTGTTTTTT. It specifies CASSPITGSTNTGELFF.

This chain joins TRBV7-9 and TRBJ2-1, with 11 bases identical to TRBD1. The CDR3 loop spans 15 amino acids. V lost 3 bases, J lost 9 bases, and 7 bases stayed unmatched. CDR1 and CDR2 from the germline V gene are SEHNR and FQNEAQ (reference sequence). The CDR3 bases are TGTGCCAGCAGCTTCCGGGACAGGGGGGTCGTTGAGCAGTTCTTC. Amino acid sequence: CASSFRDRGVVEQFF.

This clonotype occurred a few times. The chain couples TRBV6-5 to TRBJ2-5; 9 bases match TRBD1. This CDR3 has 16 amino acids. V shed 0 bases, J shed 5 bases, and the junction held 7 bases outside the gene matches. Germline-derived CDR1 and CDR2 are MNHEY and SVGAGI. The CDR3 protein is CASSYSTQGAAETQYF. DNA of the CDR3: TGTGCCAGCAGTTACTCGACACAGGGGGCGGCGGAGACCCAGTACTTC.

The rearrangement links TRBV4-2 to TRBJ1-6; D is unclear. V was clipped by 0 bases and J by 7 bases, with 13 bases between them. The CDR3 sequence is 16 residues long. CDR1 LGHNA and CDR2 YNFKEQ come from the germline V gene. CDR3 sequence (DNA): TGTGCCAGCAGCCAAGATGTGACCTATAGGAATTCACCCCTCCACTTT. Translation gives CASSQDVTYRNSPLHF.

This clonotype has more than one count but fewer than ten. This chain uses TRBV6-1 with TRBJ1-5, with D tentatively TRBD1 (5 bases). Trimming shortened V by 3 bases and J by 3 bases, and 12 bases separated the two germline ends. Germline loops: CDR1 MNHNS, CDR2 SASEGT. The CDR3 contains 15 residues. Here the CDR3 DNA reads TGTGCCAGCAGTGAGCTCGGGACTGTCAATCAGCCCCAGCATTTT. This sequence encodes CASSELGTVNQPQHF.

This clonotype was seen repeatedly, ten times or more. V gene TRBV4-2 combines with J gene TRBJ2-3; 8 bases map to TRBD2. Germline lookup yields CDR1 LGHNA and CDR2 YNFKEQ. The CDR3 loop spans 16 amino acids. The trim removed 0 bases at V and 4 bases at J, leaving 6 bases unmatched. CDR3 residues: CASSQDLSGGSDTQYF. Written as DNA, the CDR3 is TGTGCCAGCAGCCAAGATCTAAGCGGGGGATCAGATACGCAGTATTTT.

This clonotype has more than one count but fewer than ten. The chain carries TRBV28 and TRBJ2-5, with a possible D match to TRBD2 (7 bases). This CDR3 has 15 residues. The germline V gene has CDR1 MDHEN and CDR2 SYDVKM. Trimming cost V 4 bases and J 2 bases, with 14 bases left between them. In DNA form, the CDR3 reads TGTGCCAGCAGTTGGAGGGGGGGCGGTCAAGAGACCCAGTACTTC. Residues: CASSWRGGGQETQYF.

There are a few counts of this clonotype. The CDR3 DNA is TGTGCCAGCAGCCCCCTTCTAGCGAACCAAGAGACCCAGTACTTC. Its protein product is CASSPLLANQETQYF. The J gene is TRBJ2-5, the V gene TRBV7-6; D perhaps matches TRBD2 (6 bases). The V and J ends lost 5 bases and 0 bases respectively, with 13 bases between them. This CDR3 has 15 residues. The germline V gene encodes CDR1 SGHVS and CDR2 FNYEAQ.

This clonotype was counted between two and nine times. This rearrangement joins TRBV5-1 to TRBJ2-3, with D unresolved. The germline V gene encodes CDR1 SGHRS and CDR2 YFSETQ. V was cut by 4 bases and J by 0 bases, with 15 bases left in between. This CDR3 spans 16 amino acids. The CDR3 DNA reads TGCGCCAGCAGCCCCCGACAAAGCGCTAGCACAGATACGCAGTATTTT. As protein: CASSPRQSASTDTQYF.

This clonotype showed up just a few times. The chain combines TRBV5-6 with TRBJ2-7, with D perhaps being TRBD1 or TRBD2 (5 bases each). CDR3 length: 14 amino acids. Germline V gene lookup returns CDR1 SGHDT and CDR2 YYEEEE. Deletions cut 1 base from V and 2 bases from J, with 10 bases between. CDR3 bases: TGTGCCAGCAGCTTGATGGGGGATCCCTACGAGCAGTACGTC. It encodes CASSLMGDPYEQYV.

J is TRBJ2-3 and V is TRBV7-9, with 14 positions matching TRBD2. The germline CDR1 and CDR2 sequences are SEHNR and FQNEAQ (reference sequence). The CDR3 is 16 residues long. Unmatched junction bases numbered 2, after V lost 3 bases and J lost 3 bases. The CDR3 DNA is TGTGCCAGCAGCTTCGGACTAGCGGGGGGAACAGATACGCAGTATTTT. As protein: CASSFGLAGGTDTQYF.

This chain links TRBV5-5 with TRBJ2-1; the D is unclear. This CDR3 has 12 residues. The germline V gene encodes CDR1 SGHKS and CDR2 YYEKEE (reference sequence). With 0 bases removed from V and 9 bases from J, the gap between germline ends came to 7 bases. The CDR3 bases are TGTGCCAGCAGCTTGGGGTTCGGTGAGCAGTTCTTC. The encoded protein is CASSLGFGEQFF.